The rows below give T cell receptor beta chains drawn from one sample of a study of T cell responses to AZD1222 COVID-19 vaccine. Sequencing was performed with immunoSEQ multiplex PCR; in TCRdb, only in-frame clones are kept and a portion is missing. This sample yields some 120,000 clones, of which 75% to 90% are seen a single time; over 8.5% belongs to the top ten. The input for sequencing was peripheral blood, taken on day 0 of MenACWY control vaccination. Receptors originate from an adult in good health. Both conserved end residues are part of each CDR3. The D gene is left open where the match is weak. A row's size may be missing; if present it is once, few, many or a size class.

clone size,J gene,D gene,V gene,CDR3 protein,CDR3 DNA
-,TRBJ2-7,-,TRBV4-1,CASGPTDAEQYF,TGCGCCAGCGGACCGACGGACGCCGAGCAGTACTTC
-,TRBJ1-6,TRBD1,TRBV5-1,CARDRGATSKNSPLHF,TGCGCCAGGGACAGGGGGGCGACTTCCAAGAATTCACCCCTCCACTTT
-,TRBJ2-1,TRBD2,TRBV4-2,CASSQGLAGSPNEQFF,TGTGCCAGCAGCCAAGGGCTAGCGGGCTCCCCCAATGAGCAGTTCTTC
-,TRBJ2-6,-,TRBV7-2,CASSLANGANVLTF,TGTGCCAGCAGCTTAGCTAACGGGGCCAACGTCCTGACTTTC
once,TRBJ1-2,-,TRBV5-5,CASSSLGGNYGYTF,TGTGCCAGCAGCTCTTTAGGGGGAAACTATGGCTACACCTTC
-,TRBJ1-4,-,TRBV5-6,CASSLALGTNEKLFF,TGTGCCAGCAGCTTGGCATTGGGGACTAATGAAAAACTGTTTTTT
-,TRBJ2-7,TRBD1,TRBV10-3,CAISEWTGAYEQYF,TGTGCCATCAGTGAGTGGACAGGGGCCTACGAGCAGTACTTC
-,TRBJ1-4,-,TRBV9,CASSVSPGPNEKLFF,TGTGCCAGCAGCGTAAGTCCAGGACCTAATGAAAAACTGTTTTTT
-,TRBJ1-5,-,TRBV6-1,CASSESQGGGQPQHF,TGTGCCAGCAGTGAAAGCCAGGGAGGGGGGCAGCCCCAGCATTTT
-,TRBJ2-7,TRBD2,TRBV11-3,CASSHTSGSGYEQYF,TGTGCCAGCAGCCACACTAGCGGGAGCGGGTACGAGCAGTACTTC
-,TRBJ2-1,-,TRBV7-2,CASSFRLARNNEQFF,TGTGCCAGCAGCTTCCGGCTAGCGCGCAACAATGAGCAGTTCTTC
-,TRBJ2-3,-,TRBV12-3/TRBV12-4,CASSLFDTQYF,TGTGCCAGCAGTTTATTTGATACGCAGTATTTT
-,TRBJ1-4,-,TRBV4-2,CASSQDADEKLFF,TGTGCCAGCAGCCAAGATGCGGATGAAAAACTGTTTTTT
-,TRBJ1-1,-,TRBV4-3,CASSQGEVHLTEAFF,TGCGCCAGCAGCCAAGGTGAAGTCCACTTGACCGAAGCTTTCTTT
-,TRBJ1-2,-,TRBV7-2,CASSHRQTIYGYTF,TGTGCCAGCAGCCACCGACAAACTATTTATGGCTACACCTTC
-,TRBJ1-3,TRBD1,TRBV19,CASRQGLPGNTIYF,TGTGCCAGTCGACAGGGACTCCCTGGAAACACCATATATTTT
-,TRBJ2-3,TRBD2,TRBV19,CASSIYSGRTDTQYF,TGTGCCAGTAGTATATATAGCGGGAGGACAGATACGCAGTATTTT
once,TRBJ1-2,-,TRBV19,CASSINGGANYGYTF,TGTGCCAGTAGTATAAACGGGGGGGCCAACTATGGCTACACCTTC
once,TRBJ1-1,TRBD1,TRBV6-5,CASSLQGANTEAFF,TGTGCCAGCAGTTTACAGGGGGCGAACACTGAAGCTTTCTTT
-,TRBJ2-3,TRBD2,TRBV6-5,CASSYGGGYTQYF,TGTGCCAGCAGTTACGGCGGGGGTTATACGCAGTATTTT
-,TRBJ1-2,-,TRBV24-1,CATTAAQGKPYGYTF,TGTGCCACCACCGCTGCACAGGGAAAACCCTATGGCTACACCTTC
-,TRBJ2-3,-,TRBV18,CASSPGQYSTDTQYF,TGTGCCAGCTCACCAGGGCAGTACAGCACAGATACGCAGTATTTT
few,TRBJ1-1,TRBD1,TRBV9,CASSGQGFGTEAFF,TGTGCCAGCAGCGGACAGGGTTTCGGGACTGAAGCTTTCTTT
-,TRBJ1-1,TRBD1,TRBV10-3,CAISTGENTEAFF,TGTGCCATTTCAACAGGGGAAAATACTGAAGCTTTCTTT
-,TRBJ1-4,-,TRBV4-2,CASSQDSGVEKLFF,TGTGCCAGCAGCCAAGATTCGGGGGTTGAAAAACTGTTTTTT
-,TRBJ2-2,-,TRBV10-3,CAISASKSSRGTGGELFF,TGTGCCATCAGTGCATCAAAATCGTCCCGCGGTACGGGGGGGGAGCTGTTTTTT
-,TRBJ2-1,TRBD2,TRBV6-5,CASSYSGGSSYNEQFF,TGTGCCAGCAGTTACTCGGGCGGGAGCTCCTACAATGAGCAGTTCTTC
-,TRBJ1-2,-,TRBV27,CASSHRGFKEGIGYTF,TGTGCCAGCAGTCACCGGGGCTTCAAAGAAGGAATTGGCTACACCTTC
-,TRBJ2-1,TRBD2,TRBV11-2,CASSVGLAGHNEQFF,TGTGCCAGCAGCGTTGGACTAGCGGGGCACAATGAGCAGTTCTTC
-,TRBJ2-1,-,TRBV9,CASSVSDNEQFF,TGTGCCAGCAGCGTATCCGACAATGAGCAGTTCTTC
-,TRBJ2-1,TRBD1,TRBV30,CAWSSDRGYNEQFF,TGTGCCTGGAGCTCGGACAGGGGGTACAATGAGCAGTTCTTC
-,TRBJ1-4,TRBD1,TRBV11-3,CASSALRQGVEKLFF,TGTGCCAGCAGCGCCTTGCGACAGGGCGTTGAAAAACTGTTTTTT
-,TRBJ1-5,TRBD1,TRBV2,CASSGGQFNQPQHF,TGTGCCAGCAGTGGGGGACAGTTTAATCAGCCCCAGCATTTT